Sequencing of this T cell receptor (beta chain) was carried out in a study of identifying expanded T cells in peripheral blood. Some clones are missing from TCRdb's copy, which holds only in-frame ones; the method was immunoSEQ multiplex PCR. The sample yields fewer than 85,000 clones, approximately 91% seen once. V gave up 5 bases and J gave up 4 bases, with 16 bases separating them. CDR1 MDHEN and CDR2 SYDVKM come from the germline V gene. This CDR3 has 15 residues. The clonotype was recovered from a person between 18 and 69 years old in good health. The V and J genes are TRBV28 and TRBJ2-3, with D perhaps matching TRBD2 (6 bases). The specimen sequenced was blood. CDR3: CASSESPGVSDTQYF. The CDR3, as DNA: TGTGCCAGCAGTGAGTCCCCGGGGGTCTCAGATACGCAGTATTTT.